Listed below are T cell receptor beta chains from one sample, sequenced in a study of radiotherapy plus CTLA-4 blockade in lung cancer. TCRdb's copy holds only in-frame clones and misses some; the assay was immunoSEQ multiplex PCR. The table lists 30,000 to 40,000 clones, 75% to 90% of them singletons, with about 5.6% in the top ten. The sample in question was peripheral blood, obtained from a patient treated with radiotherapy plus ipilimumab. These TCRs come from a human donor with non-small cell lung cancer who had stable disease on radiotherapy plus ipilimumab. The CDR3 runs from the conserved cysteine through the conserved F or W. Each record gives: V gene, D gene, clone size, J gene, CDR3 DNA, CDR3 protein. D genes are given only for firm matches. Clone size appears in some rows only: once, few, many, or a class for an expanded clone.

TRBV18	TRBD1	-	TRBJ2-7	TGTGCCAGCTCACCGGGACAGGACTCCTACGAGCAGTACTTC	CASSPGQDSYEQYF
TRBV19	-	once	TRBJ1-3	TGTGCCAGTACGGGGGAGGCTGGAAACACCATATATTTT	CASTGEAGNTIYF
TRBV11-3	-	-	TRBJ2-7	TGTGCCAGCAGCTTAAACGGGGTCGAGCAGTACTTC	CASSLNGVEQYF
TRBV19	-	once	TRBJ1-3	TGTGCCAGCTCAGGTCTCTCTGGAAACACCATATATTTT	CASSGLSGNTIYF
TRBV10-2	-	once	TRBJ2-3	TGCGCCAGTTTAGGGGGAGGGCGGGCAGATACGCAGTATTTT	CASLGGGRADTQYF
TRBV4-1	-	medium-sized	TRBJ2-5	TGCGCCAGCAGCCAAGGCTGGGGGGGGCAGGCCAGGGGGACCCAGTACTTC	CASSQGWGGQARGTQYF
TRBV5-1	-	once	TRBJ2-1	TGCGCCAGCAGCTTTAACAAGGGGCTAGCGATAGTAAATGAGCAGTTCTTC	CASSFNKGLAIVNEQFF
TRBV9	-	-	TRBJ1-6	TGTGCCAGCAGCGTAGCTCCCGTAGGGGGGGGGCGAGGGTCACCCCTCCACTTT	CASSVAPVGGGRGSPLHF
TRBV5-1	TRBD2	-	TRBJ2-7	TGCGCCAGCAGCTTAGAAGGGACTAGCGGGAAACGGCAGTACTTC	CASSLEGTSGKRQYF
TRBV9	TRBD1	-	TRBJ2-1	TGTGCCAGCAGCGGGGGACAGGCCTTAAATGAGCAGTTCTTC	CASSGGQALNEQFF
TRBV18	-	-	TRBJ2-7	TGTGCCAGCTCACCGGGCAGGGTTTCCGAGCAGTACTTC	CASSPGRVSEQYF
TRBV2	TRBD2	-	TRBJ2-3	TGTGCCAGCAGTCAAAGGACTAGCGGGAGGGGAGATACGCAGTATTTT	CASSQRTSGRGDTQYF
TRBV4-1	TRBD1	-	TRBJ2-7	TGCGCCAGCAGCCAAGTCTACAGGGGGCTCTACGAGCAGTACTTC	CASSQVYRGLYEQYF
TRBV9	TRBD2	once	TRBJ2-1	TGTGCCAGCAGCGTCGGGACTAGAGGCGATGAGCAGTTCTTC	CASSVGTRGDEQFF
TRBV7-2	-	-	TRBJ1-3	TGTGCCAGCAGCTTAGCGCTATTCGCTGGAAACACCATATATTTT	CASSLALFAGNTIYF
TRBV6-5	-	-	TRBJ1-2	TGTGCCAGCAGTTACAGACAGTACTATGGCTACACCTTC	CASSYRQYYGYTF
TRBV29-1	-	-	TRBJ2-1	TGCAGCGTCCTGACTGGAAGCTCCTACAATGAGCAGTTCTTC	CSVLTGSSYNEQFF
TRBV10-3	-	-	TRBJ2-5	TGTGCCATCAGTGATGACAGGCAAGAGACCCAGTACTTC	CAISDDRQETQYF
TRBV5-4	-	once	TRBJ2-2	TGTGCCAGCAGCTTGGCGAGAGGGAACACCGGGGAGCTGTTTTTT	CASSLARGNTGELFF
TRBV11-2	TRBD1	-	TRBJ1-4	TGTGCCAGCAGCTTAGGACAGGGGGCCGTTGAAAAACTGTTTTTT	CASSLGQGAVEKLFF
TRBV18	TRBD1	-	TRBJ1-2	TGTGCCAGCTCACCAGGGCAGGGGGCGAACTATGGCTACACCTTC	CASSPGQGANYGYTF
TRBV4-3	-	-	TRBJ2-3	TGCGCCAGCAGCCAAGATCGCCGGATAGCCACAGATACGCAGTATTTT	CASSQDRRIATDTQYF
TRBV5-1	TRBD1	once	TRBJ2-7	TGCGCCAGCACCTCGGACAGGAGCTCCTACGAGCAGTACTTC	CASTSDRSSYEQYF
TRBV2	TRBD1	-	TRBJ2-5	TGTGCCAGCAGTGGGACAGGGAGAGAGACCCAGTACTTC	CASSGTGRETQYF
TRBV7-2	TRBD2	-	TRBJ2-7	TGTGCCAGCAGCCAGACTAGCACGGGAGAGCAGTACTTC	CASSQTSTGEQYF
TRBV28	TRBD2	-	TRBJ2-5	TGTGCCAGCACAAATTTAATGGGACTAGCGGGAGGGAAAGAGACCCAGTACTTC	CASTNLMGLAGGKETQYF
TRBV19	TRBD1	once	TRBJ2-2	TGTGCCAGTAGTATAGTAAGGACAGGGGTTACCGGGGAGCTGTTTTTT	CASSIVRTGVTGELFF
TRBV7-3	TRBD2	-	TRBJ2-3	TGTGCCAGCAGCTTAAATAGGGCTAGCGGGAGTGGGAGTACGCAGTATTTT	CASSLNRASGSGSTQYF
TRBV4-2	-	-	TRBJ1-3	TGTGCCAGCAGCAAGCCTCAGGGCTCTGGAAACACCATATATTTT	CASSKPQGSGNTIYF
TRBV7-2	-	once	TRBJ2-1	TGTGCCAGCAGCCAGGGGCCCGGGTACAATGAGCAGTTCTTC	CASSQGPGYNEQFF
TRBV19	TRBD1	-	TRBJ1-1	TGTGCCAGTAGTTCCGACAGGGGTGCTGAAGCTTTCTTT	CASSSDRGAEAFF
TRBV28	TRBD2	-	TRBJ2-7	TGTGCCAGCAGTTTACCAGCGGGAGGAAACGAGCAGTACTTC	CASSLPAGGNEQYF
TRBV18	TRBD2	-	TRBJ2-1	TGTGCCAGCTCACCACCGGGACTAGCGGGAGGGCCCTACAATGAGCAGTTCTTC	CASSPPGLAGGPYNEQFF
TRBV30	TRBD2	few	TRBJ2-5	TGTGCCTGGAGTGTACTCGCTAGCGGAGAGACCCAGTACTTC	CAWSVLASGETQYF
TRBV7-3	-	-	TRBJ2-7	TGTGCCGGCAGCCAGAGGGCCTTCAGCGAGCAGTACTTC	CAGSQRAFSEQYF
TRBV7-9	-	-	TRBJ1-4	TGTGCCAGCAGCTTAGATGCGAGGGAAAAACTGTTTTTT	CASSLDAREKLFF